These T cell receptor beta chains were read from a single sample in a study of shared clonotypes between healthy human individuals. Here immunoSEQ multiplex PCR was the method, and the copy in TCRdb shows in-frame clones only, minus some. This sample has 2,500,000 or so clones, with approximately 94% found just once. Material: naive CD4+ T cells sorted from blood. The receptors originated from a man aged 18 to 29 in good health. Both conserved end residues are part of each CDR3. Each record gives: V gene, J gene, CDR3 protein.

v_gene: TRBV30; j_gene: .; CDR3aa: CAWSNSGKYEQYF
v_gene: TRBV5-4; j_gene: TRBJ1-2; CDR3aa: CASSAGSKGLYGYTF
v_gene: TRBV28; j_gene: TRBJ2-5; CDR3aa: CASSLSRVGETQYF
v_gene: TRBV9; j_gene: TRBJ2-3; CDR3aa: CASSVGTLAGSTDTQYF
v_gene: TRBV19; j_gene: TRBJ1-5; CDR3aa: CASSIPSNQPQHF
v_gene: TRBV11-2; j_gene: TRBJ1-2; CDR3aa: CASSLTYFVTTEVNYGYTF
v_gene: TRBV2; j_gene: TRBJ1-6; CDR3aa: CASSTGRDNSPLHF
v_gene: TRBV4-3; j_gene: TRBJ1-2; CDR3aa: CASSQDSIRGVGLDYGYTF
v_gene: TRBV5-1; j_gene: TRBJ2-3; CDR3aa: CASSIGGSSTDTQYF
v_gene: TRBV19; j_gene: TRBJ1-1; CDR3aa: CASSIGGTGGETEAFF
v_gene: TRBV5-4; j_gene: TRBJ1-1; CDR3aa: CASSLVAGYSMNTEAFF
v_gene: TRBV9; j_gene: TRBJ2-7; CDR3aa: CASSRRGTGDYEQYF
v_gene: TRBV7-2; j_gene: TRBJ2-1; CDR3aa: CASSLDSALGNEQFF
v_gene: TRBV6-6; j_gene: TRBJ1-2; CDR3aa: CASSPRDIAGYTF
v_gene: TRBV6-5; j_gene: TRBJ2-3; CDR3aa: CASSLRVEDTQYF
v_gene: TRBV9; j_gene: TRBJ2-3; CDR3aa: CASSEGHSADTQYF
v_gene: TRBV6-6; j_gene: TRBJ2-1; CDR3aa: CASSPGLGSAEQFF
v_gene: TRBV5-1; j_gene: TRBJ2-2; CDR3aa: CASSLASGIRGGELFF
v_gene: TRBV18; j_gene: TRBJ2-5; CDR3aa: CASSPPQMETQYF
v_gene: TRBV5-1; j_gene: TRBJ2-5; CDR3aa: CASSFPGARGETQYF
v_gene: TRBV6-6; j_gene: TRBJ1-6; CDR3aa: CASSYGVDSPLHF
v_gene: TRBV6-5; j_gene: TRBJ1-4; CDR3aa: CASSRGATNEKLFF
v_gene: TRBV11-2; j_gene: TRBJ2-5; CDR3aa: CASSPRLAKPPETQYF
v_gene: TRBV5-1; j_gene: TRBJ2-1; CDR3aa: CASSLLPGMSSYNEQFF
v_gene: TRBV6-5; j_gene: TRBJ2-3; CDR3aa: CASSRGRSTDTQYF
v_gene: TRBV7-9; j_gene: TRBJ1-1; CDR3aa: CASRHRGSNTEAFF
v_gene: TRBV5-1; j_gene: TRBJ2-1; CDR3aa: CASSLGGRGNEQFF
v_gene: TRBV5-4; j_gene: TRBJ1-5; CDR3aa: CASSWDSNQPQHF
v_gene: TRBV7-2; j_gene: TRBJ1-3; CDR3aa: CASSFTGVRISGNTIYF
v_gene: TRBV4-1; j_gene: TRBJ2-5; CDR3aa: CASSQSFMETQYF
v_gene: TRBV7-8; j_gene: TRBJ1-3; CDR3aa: CASSLLGTVSGNTIYF
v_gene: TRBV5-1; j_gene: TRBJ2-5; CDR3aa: CASSLAGSQETQYF
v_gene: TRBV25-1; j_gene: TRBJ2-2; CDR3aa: CASSAGSPTTGELFF
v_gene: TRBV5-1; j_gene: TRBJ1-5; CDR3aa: CASSLAGADNQPQHF
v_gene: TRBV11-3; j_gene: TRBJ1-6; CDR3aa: CASSANRNSPLHF
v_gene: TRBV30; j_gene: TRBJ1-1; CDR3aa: CAWSVNSREAFF
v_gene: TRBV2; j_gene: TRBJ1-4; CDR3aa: CASTQGFSEKLFF
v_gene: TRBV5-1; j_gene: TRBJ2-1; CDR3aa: CASSLSSSYNEQFF
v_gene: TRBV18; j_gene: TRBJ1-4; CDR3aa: CASSPPEGRGDGKLFF
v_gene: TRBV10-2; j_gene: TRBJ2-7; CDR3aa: CTSSSSYEQYF
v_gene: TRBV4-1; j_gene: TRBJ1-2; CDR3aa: CASSQGNYGYTF
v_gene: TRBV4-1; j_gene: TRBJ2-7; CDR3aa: CASSQETSGPLRYEQYF
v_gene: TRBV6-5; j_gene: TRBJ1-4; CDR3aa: CASRKTGTNEKLFF
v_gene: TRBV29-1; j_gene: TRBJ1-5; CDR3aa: CSVAAGSNQPQHF
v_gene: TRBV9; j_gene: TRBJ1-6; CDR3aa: CASSVGGLIPLHF
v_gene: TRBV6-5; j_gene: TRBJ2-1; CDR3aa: CATSRGGLNNEQFF
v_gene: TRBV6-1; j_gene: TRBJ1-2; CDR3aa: CASSEPPYYGYTF
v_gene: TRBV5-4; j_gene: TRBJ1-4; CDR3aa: CASSPGAGGMSTNEKLFF
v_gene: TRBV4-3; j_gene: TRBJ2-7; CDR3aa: CASSRTSDVSYEQYF
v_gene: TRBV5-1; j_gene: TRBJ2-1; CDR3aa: CASSLTGNEQFF
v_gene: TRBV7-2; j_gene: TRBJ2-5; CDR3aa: CASSLDGTQYF
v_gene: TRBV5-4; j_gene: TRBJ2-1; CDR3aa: CASSLGYGGGYNEQFF